At least ten counts were recorded for the clone carrying this TCR beta chain. What it recognizes is unknown. The data belong to a study of T cells in Graves' hyperthyroidism and ophthalmopathy. Amplification of TCR beta CDR3 regions used RNA as the template. First-round RT-PCR targeting the TCR CDR3 was performed with the HTBI primer set. TCRdb reprocessed the multiplex PCR reads via MiXCR and lists one record per CDR3 protein. Here the sample spans 270,000 or so distinct CDR3 sequences, less than 30% being singletons. Study-level results: Peripheral blood also featured most of the thyroid clonotypes expanded above 0.001.

This clonotype originated in a middle-aged man with Graves' hyperthyroidism that later progressed to Graves' ophthalmopathy. Sequencing was carried out using blood.

The CDR3 nucleotides read TGTGCCAGCACCCGGGACCGCCTTAACTATGGCTACACCTTC. Protein sequence: CASTRDRLNYGYTF. This chain joins TRBV6-1 and TRBJ1-2, with D maybe TRBD1 (5 bases). Trimming removed 7 bases from V and 1 base from J, with 13 bases in between. Germline V gene lookup returns CDR1 MNHNS and CDR2 SASEGT. This CDR3 spans 14 amino acids.